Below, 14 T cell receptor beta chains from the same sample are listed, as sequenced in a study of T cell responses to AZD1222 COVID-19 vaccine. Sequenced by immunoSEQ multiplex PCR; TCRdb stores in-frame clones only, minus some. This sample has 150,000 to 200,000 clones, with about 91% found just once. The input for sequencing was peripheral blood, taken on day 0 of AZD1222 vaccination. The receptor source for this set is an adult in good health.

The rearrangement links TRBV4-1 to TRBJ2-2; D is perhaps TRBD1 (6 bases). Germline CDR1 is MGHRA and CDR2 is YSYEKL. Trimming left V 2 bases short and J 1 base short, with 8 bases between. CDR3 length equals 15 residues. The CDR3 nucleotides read TGCGCCAGCAGCCAAAAACAGGGGAACACCGGGGAGCTGTTTTTT. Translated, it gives CASSQKQGNTGELFF.

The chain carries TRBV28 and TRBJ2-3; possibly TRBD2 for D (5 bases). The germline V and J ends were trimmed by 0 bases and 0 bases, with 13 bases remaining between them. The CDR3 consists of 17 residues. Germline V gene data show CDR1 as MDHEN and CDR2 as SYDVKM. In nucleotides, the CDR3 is TGTGCCAGCAGTTTATGGTGGGGTAGCGCTAGCACAGATACGCAGTATTTT. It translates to CASSLWWGSASTDTQYF.

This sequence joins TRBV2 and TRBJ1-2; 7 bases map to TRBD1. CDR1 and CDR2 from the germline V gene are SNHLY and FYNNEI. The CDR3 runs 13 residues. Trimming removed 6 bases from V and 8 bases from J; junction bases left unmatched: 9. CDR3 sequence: CASRIQGKKGYTF. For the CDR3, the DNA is TGTGCCAGCAGAATACAGGGGAAGAAAGGCTACACCTTC. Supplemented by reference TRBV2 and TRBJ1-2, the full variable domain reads EPEVTQTPSHQVTQMGQEVILRCVPISNHLYFYWYRQILGQKVEFLVSFYNNEISEKSEIFDDQFSVERPDGSNFTLKIRSTKLEDSAMYFCASRIQGKKGYTFGSGTRLTVV.

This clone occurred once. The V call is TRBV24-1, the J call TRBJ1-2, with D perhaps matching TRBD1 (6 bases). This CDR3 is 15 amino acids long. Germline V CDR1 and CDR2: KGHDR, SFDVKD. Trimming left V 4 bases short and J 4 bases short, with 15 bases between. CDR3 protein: CATSDPGGRGYGYTF. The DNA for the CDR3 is TGTGCCACCAGTGACCCCGGGGGGCGCGGCTATGGCTACACCTTC.

DNA for the CDR3: TGTGCCAGCTCACGGCCCAGGGGAGATACGCAGTATTTT. This encodes CASSRPRGDTQYF. The chain uses TRBV18 and TRBJ2-3; a weak D match, TRBD1 (6 bases). The CDR3 spans 13 residues. Germline V gene data show CDR1 as KGHSH and CDR2 as LQKENI. Trimming removed 4 bases from V and 5 bases from J, with 10 bases in between.

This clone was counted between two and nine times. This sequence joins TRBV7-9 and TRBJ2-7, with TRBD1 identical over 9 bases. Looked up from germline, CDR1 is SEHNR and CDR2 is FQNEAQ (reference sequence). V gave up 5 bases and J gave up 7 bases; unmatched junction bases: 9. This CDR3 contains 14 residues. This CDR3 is CASSHAGTGIEQYF. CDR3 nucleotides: TGTGCCAGCAGCCACGCCGGGACAGGGATTGAGCAGTACTTC.

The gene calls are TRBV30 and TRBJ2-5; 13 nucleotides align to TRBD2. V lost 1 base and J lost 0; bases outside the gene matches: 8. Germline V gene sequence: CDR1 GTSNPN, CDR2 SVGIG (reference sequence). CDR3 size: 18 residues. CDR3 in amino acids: CAWSEPPGLAGYQETQYF. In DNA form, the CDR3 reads TGTGCCTGGAGTGAACCACCGGGACTAGCGGGATACCAAGAGACCCAGTACTTC.

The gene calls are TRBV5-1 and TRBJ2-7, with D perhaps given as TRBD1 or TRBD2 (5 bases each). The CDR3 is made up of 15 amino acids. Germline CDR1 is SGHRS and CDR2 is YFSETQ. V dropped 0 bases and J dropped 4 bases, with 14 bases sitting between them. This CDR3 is CASSLGGSGRYEQYF. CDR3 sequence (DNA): TGCGCCAGCAGCTTGGGGGGTTCGGGGCGGTACGAGCAGTACTTC.

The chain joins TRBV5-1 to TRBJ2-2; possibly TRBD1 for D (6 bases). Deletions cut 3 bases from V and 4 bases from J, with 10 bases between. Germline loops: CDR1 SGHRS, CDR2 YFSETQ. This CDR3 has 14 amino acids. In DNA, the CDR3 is TGCGCCAGCAGCTCTTGGACAGCCACCGGGGAGCTGTTTTTT. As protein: CASSSWTATGELFF.

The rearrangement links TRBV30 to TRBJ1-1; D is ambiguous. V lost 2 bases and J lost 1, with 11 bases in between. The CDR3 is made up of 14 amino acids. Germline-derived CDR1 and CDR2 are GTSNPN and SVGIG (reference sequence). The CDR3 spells CAWSSRLTNTEAFF. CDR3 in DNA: TGTGCCTGGAGTTCAAGACTCACGAACACTGAAGCTTTCTTT.

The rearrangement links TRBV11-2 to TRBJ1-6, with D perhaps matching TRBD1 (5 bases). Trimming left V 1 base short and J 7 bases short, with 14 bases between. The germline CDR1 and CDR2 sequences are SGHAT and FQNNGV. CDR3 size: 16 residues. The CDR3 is CASSLAAGTANSPLHF. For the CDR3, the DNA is TGTGCCAGCAGCTTAGCTGCCGGGACGGCAAATTCACCCCTCCACTTT.

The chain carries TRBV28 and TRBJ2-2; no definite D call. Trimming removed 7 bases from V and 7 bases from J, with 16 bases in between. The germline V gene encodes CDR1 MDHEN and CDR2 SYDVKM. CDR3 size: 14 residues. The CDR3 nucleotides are TGTGCCAGCATCCAGTTTGGTTCGCGCGGGGAGCTGTTTTTT. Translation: CASIQFGSRGELFF.

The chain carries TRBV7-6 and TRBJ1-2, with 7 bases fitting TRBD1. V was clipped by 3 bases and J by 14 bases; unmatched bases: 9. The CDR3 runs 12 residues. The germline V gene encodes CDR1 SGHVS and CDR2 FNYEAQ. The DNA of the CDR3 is TGTGCCAGCAGCTTGTCCGGGACAGTTCCTACCTTC. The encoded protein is CASSLSGTVPTF.

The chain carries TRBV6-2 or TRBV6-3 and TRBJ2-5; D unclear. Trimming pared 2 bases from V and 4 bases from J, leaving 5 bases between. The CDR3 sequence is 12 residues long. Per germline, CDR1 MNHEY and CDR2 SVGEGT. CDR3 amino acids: CASSYSIETQYF. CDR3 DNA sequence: TGTGCCAGCAGTTACAGTATAGAGACCCAGTACTTC.